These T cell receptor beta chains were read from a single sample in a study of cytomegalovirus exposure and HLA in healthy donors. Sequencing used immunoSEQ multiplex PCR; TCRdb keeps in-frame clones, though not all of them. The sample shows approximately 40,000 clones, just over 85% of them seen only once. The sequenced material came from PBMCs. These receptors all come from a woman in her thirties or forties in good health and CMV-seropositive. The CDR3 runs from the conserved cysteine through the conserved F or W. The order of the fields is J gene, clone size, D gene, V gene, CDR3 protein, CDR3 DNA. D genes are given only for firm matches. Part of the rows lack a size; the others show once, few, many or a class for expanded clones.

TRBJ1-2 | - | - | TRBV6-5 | CASDYRAGGYTF | TGTGCCAGCGATTACAGGGCCGGGGGCTACACCTTC
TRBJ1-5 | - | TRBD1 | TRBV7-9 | CASSWDREVYQPQHF | TGTGCCAGCAGCTGGGACAGGGAAGTGTATCAGCCCCAGCATTTT
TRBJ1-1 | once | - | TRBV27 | CASSVTGTYTEAFF | TGTGCCAGCAGTGTAACAGGGACCTACACTGAAGCTTTCTTT
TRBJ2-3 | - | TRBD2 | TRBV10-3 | CAISRTSGSTDTQYF | TGTGCCATCAGTCGGACTAGCGGAAGCACAGATACGCAGTATTTT
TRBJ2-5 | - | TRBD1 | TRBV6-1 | CASSRQGVQETQYF | TGTGCCAGCAGTAGACAGGGGGTCCAAGAGACCCAGTACTTC
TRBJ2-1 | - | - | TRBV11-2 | CASSLVSAEQFF | TGTGCCAGCAGCTTAGTCAGCGCTGAGCAGTTCTTC
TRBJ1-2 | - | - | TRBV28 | CASGRGNGYTF | TGTGCCAGTGGCAGGGGTAATGGCTACACCTTC
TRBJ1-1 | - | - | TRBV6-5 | CASRDPYGTEAFF | TGTGCCAGCAGAGATCCCTACGGCACTGAAGCTTTCTTT
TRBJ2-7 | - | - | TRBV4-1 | CASSQEDSERYF | TGCGCCAGCAGCCAAGAAGACAGCGAACGGTACTTC
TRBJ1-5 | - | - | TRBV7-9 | CASSYPGNQPQHF | TGTGCCAGCAGTTATCCAGGTAATCAGCCCCAGCATTTT
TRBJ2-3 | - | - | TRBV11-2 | CASSFLPFGADTQYF | TGTGCCAGCAGCTTTCTCCCTTTCGGGGCAGATACGCAGTATTTT
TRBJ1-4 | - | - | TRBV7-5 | CARTRGANEKLFF | TGTGCCAGAACCAGGGGTGCTAATGAAAAACTGTTTTTT
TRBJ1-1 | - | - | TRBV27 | CASRTGFTEAFF | TGTGCCAGCAGAACGGGGTTCACTGAAGCTTTCTTT
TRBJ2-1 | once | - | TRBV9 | CASSAVPNPYNEQFF | TGTGCCAGCAGCGCGGTACCGAACCCCTACAATGAGCAGTTCTTC
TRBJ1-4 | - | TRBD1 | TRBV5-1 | CASHPGTGATTNEKLFF | TGCGCCAGTCACCCCGGGACAGGGGCAACAACTAATGAAAAACTGTTTTTT
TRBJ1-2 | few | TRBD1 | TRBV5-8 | CASSSLRGDYGYTF | TGTGCCAGCAGCTCGCTCAGGGGGGACTATGGCTACACCTTC
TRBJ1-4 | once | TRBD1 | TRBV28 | CASSPRDSKLFF | TGTGCCAGCAGTCCACGGGACAGTAAACTGTTTTTT
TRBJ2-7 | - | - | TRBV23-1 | CASPEAARYEQYF | TGCGCCAGCCCCGAGGCCGCCCGCTACGAGCAGTACTTC
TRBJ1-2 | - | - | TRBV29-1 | CSVEGTDESDTF | TGCAGCGTTGAAGGCACAGACGAGTCTGACACCTTC
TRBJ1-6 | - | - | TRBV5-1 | CASSLSGNSPLHF | TGCGCCAGCAGCTTGTCGGGGAATTCACCCCTCCACTTT
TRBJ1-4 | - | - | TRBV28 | CASSPGTGTNEKLFF | TGTGCCAGCAGTCCTGGCACAGGAACCAATGAAAAACTGTTTTTT
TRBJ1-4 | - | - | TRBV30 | CAWSPGGEVFF | TGTGCCTGGAGCCCGGGCGGGGAGGTGTTTTTT
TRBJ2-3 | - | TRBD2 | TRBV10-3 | CAISGGERGGTDTQYF | TGTGCCATCTCGGGAGGGGAGCGAGGGGGCACAGATACGCAGTATTTT
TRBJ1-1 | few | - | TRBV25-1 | CASSDSRGNTEAFF | TGTGCCAGCAGTGATTCCCGCGGGAACACTGAAGCTTTCTTT
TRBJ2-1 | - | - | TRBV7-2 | CASSSRTGNEQFF | TGTGCCAGCAGCTCCCGGACTGGGAATGAGCAGTTCTTC
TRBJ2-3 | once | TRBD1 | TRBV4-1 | CASSQDLGTADTQYF | TGCGCCAGCAGCCAAGATCTAGGGACAGCAGATACGCAGTATTTT
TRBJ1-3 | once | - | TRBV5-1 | CASSLMSQGLDTIYF | TGCGCCAGCAGCTTGATGAGTCAGGGATTAGACACCATATATTTT
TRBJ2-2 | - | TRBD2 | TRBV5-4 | CASSFGRGGVAGELFF | TGTGCCAGCAGCTTTGGGCGGGGGGGCGTGGCCGGGGAGCTGTTTTTT
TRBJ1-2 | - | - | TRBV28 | CASLRDSYGYTF | TGTGCCAGCCTCAGGGATAGCTATGGCTACACCTTC
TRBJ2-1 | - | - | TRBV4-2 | CASSPGVAVFF | TGTGCCAGCAGCCCCGGGGTAGCGGTGTTCTTC
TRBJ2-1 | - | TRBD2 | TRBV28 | CASRERGEQFF | TGTGCCAGCAGAGAGCGGGGCGAGCAGTTCTTC
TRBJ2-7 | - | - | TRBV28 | CASSLQDPYEQYF | TGTGCCAGCAGTCTACAGGATCCCTACGAGCAGTACTTC
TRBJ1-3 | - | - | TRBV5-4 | CASSSEVGAGNTIYF | TGTGCCAGCAGCTCGGAGGTTGGTGCTGGAAACACCATATATTTT
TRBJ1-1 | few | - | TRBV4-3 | CASTPTNGGTEAFF | TGCGCCAGCACCCCAACCAACGGGGGCACTGAAGCTTTCTTT
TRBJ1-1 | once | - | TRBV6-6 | CASSYSITQNTEAFF | TGTGCCAGCAGTTACTCGATTACACAGAACACTGAAGCTTTCTTT
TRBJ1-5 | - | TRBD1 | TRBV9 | CASSGGTDNQPQHF | TGTGCCAGCAGCGGGGGGACAGACAATCAGCCCCAGCATTTT
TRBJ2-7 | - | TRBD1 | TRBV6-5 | CASRMIDRVSYEQYF | TGTGCCAGCAGGATGATCGACAGGGTCTCCTACGAGCAGTACTTC
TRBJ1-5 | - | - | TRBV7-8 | CASSWGGYSNQPQHF | TGTGCCAGCAGCTGGGGGGGGTATAGCAATCAGCCCCAGCATTTT
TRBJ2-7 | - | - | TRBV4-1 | CASSQGVQASYEQYF | TGCGCCAGCAGCCAAGGTGTCCAAGCCTCCTACGAGCAGTACTTC
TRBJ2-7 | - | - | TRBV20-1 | CSARDPQYF | TGCAGTGCTAGAGATCCTCAGTACTTC
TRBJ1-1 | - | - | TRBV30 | CAWKEGGLDFF | TGTGCCTGGAAAGAGGGGGGGCTGGATTTCTTT
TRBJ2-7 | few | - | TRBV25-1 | CATRGGSYEQYF | TGTGCCACCCGAGGGGGATCCTACGAGCAGTACTTC
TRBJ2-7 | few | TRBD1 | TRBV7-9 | CASSPQDRAKQYF | TGTGCCAGCAGTCCGCAGGACAGGGCCAAGCAGTACTTC
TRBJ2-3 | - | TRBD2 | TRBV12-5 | CASGFSGGGADTQYF | TGTGCTAGTGGTTTCTCGGGGGGAGGGGCAGATACGCAGTATTTT
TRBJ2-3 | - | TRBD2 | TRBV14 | CASSRSGGTRRQGPDTQYF | TGTGCCAGCAGCCGTAGCGGGGGGACCCGGCGGCAGGGCCCAGATACGCAGTATTTT
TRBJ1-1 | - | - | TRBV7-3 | CASSPSTNTEAFF | TGTGCCAGCAGCCCCTCTACGAACACTGAAGCTTTCTTT
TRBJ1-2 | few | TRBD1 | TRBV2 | CASSDTAGGPYGYTF | TGTGCCAGCAGTGATACGGCAGGGGGCCCGTATGGCTACACCTTC
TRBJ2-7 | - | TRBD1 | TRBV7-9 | CASSPGTGLSQYF | TGTGCCAGCAGCCCTGGGACAGGGCTTTCGCAGTACTTC
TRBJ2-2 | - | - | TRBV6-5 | CASSYRGATGELFF | TGTGCCAGCAGTTACAGGGGCGCAACTGGGGAGCTGTTTTTT
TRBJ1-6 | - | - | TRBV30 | CAWSPWGGNSPLHF | TGTGCCTGGAGTCCCTGGGGGGGTAATTCACCCCTCCACTTT
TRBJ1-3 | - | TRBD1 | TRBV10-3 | CAIGQGGGSGNTIYF | TGTGCCATCGGACAGGGCGGGGGCTCTGGAAACACCATATATTTT
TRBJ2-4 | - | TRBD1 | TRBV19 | CASRTPSTGEANIQYF | TGTGCCAGTAGAACCCCGTCGACAGGGGAGGCGAACATTCAGTACTTC
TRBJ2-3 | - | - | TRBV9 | CASSLQGLDTQYF | TGTGCCAGCAGCCTCCAGGGTTTAGATACGCAGTATTTT
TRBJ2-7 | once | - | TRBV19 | CASSMGRRGGEQYF | TGTGCCAGTAGTATGGGCAGGCGGGGCGGCGAGCAGTACTTC
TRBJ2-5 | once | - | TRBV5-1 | CASSPTGKETQYF | TGCGCCAGCAGCCCAACAGGGAAAGAGACCCAGTACTTC